The next 11 T cell receptor beta chains were all read from a single sample in a study of blood T cell repertoires in COVID-19. Assay used: immunoSEQ multiplex PCR; TCRdb lists only in-frame clones, some missing. The sample records approximately 350,000 clones, about 90% being singletons. The sequenced sample was peripheral blood. Receptors were obtained from a woman aged 18 to 35 who had recovered from COVID-19.

In DNA, the CDR3 is TGTGCCAGCAGCTTTATGTTAGCGGGATTGGTGGGCAATGAGCAGTTCTTC. Translating gives CASSFMLAGLVGNEQFF. The chain joins TRBV11-2 to TRBJ2-1, with 8 bases fitting TRBD2. The germline V gene encodes CDR1 SGHAT and CDR2 FQNNGV. The J segment lost 6 bases and the V segment lost 3 bases, leaving 13 bases of the junction unmatched. The CDR3 spans 17 residues.

V is TRBV6-1 and J is TRBJ2-1; maybe TRBD2 (6 bases). The CDR3 has 15 amino acids. V shed 1 base and J shed 11 bases, with 18 bases lying between them. Germline CDR1 is MNHNS and CDR2 is SASEGT. The CDR3 is CASSEGSGVASQQFF. DNA for the CDR3: TGTGCCAGCAGTGAAGGGTCGGGGGTAGCATCCCAGCAGTTCTTC.

The V call is TRBV2, the J call TRBJ1-2; perhaps TRBD1 as D (6 bases). The germline V gene encodes CDR1 SNHLY and CDR2 FYNNEI. Between the trimmed V and J ends, which lost 8 bases and 4 bases, there was a span of 14 bases. The CDR3 sequence is 13 residues long. CDR3 DNA: TGTGCCAGCGGAGCAGGGGACATCTATGGCTACACCTTC. Its translation is CASGAGDIYGYTF.

The chain links TRBV6-5 to TRBJ2-1, with 7 bases identical to TRBD1. Germline CDR1 is MNHEY and CDR2 is SVGAGI. The CDR3 length is 13 residues. V lost 8 bases, J lost 9 bases, and 10 bases stayed unmatched. For the CDR3, the DNA is TGTGCCAGCGCCCGGACAGGACGGGGTGAGCAGTTCTTC. It encodes CASARTGRGEQFF.

The rearrangement links TRBV7-9 to TRBJ2-5, with D possibly matching TRBD2 (5 bases). The CDR3 consists of 14 residues. Trimming removed 1 base at V and 4 bases at J, with 10 bases between. Germline CDR1 reads SEHNR; CDR2 reads FQNEAQ (reference sequence). DNA for the CDR3: TGTGCCAGCAGCTTAGTTGCCAGCGGAGAGACCCAGTACTTC. This encodes CASSLVASGETQYF.

The chain links TRBV13 to TRBJ2-7; TRBD1 aligns across 9 bases. V shed 3 bases and J 4 bases; nucleotides not matched to a gene: 7. The CDR3 has 15 residues. CDR1 and CDR2 from the germline V gene are PRHDT and FYEKMQ (reference sequence). The CDR3 sequence: CASSLTSGQGYEQYV. The CDR3 nucleotides read TGTGCCAGCAGCTTGACTTCGGGACAGGGATACGAGCAGTACGTC.

The V gene is TRBV5-4, the J gene TRBJ2-6; weak D call: TRBD2 (6 bases). The V end was cut by 0 bases, the J end by 3 bases, with 7 bases between. Per the germline V gene, CDR1 is SGHNT and CDR2 is YYREEE (reference sequence). This CDR3 has 15 amino acids. CDR3 DNA sequence: TGTGCCAGCAGCTTGGCGGGAGTTGGGGCCAACGTCCTGACTTTC. Its translation is CASSLAGVGANVLTF.

This chain joins TRBV27 and TRBJ2-7; D is uncertain. Germline V gene sequence: CDR1 MNHEY, CDR2 SMNVEV (reference sequence). The V end lost 3 bases, the J end lost 4 bases, and 10 bases lay between the germline ends. The CDR3 consists of 13 residues. The DNA of the CDR3 is TGTGCCAGCAGTTTTTCACCCGGGTACGAGCAGTACGTC. Encoded protein: CASSFSPGYEQYV.

The chain employs TRBV5-4 and TRBJ2-1, with 8 bases matching TRBD1. Germline-derived CDR1 and CDR2 are SGHNT and YYREEE (reference sequence). Germline trimming cut 4 bases from V and 4 bases from J; bases unmatched to any gene: 7. The CDR3 covers 15 residues. CDR3 sequence: CASSPRDRRYNEQFF. The CDR3 DNA sequence: TGTGCCAGCAGCCCCCGGGACAGGAGATACAATGAGCAGTTCTTC.

V and J are TRBV2 and TRBJ2-3, with D possibly matching TRBD1 (7 bases). Trimming stripped 10 bases from V and 2 bases from J, with 19 bases between. The CDR3 sequence is 15 residues long. Germline assignment: CDR1 SNHLY and CDR2 FYNNEI. As DNA, the CDR3 is TGTGCCACCGGCGCCAGGGGGGCCCTCACAGATACGCAGTATTTT. It translates to CATGARGALTDTQYF.

The DNA of the CDR3 is TGTGCCAGCAGCCCAGACTGGAACACTGAAGCTTTCTTT. It codes for CASSPDWNTEAFF. The genes are TRBV6-5 and TRBJ1-1; no reliable D call. Trimming took 6 bases from V and 1 from J, leaving 9 bases between them. CDR1 and CDR2 (germline): MNHEY, SVGAGI. The CDR3 is 13 residues long.